Each of the 8 T cell receptor beta chains below was sequenced from the same sample in a study of response to subunit inactivated influenza vaccine (dated by TCRdb to 2016 to 2018). Receptors were amplified or captured by RT-PCR. The run used an Illumina HiSeq 2500. TCRdb redid the processing of the public reads, applying fastp at Q25 and MiXCR, and retained in-frame beta chains. Identical CDR3 proteins give one entry, which carries the most common genes and DNA. Counted in this sample were roughly 700,000 distinct CDR3 sequences; around 14% of them appeared once. The top ten clonotypes cover 6% to 7% of the sample. The input for sequencing was PBMCs from blood, taken 14 to 15 days before vaccination. The receptors derive from a middle-aged man who received an inactivated influenza vaccine. Donor details come from another sample of the same person, matched by shared clones.

The V call is TRBV29-1, the J call TRBJ2-5; no reliable D call. The germline V gene has CDR1 SQVTM and CDR2 ANQGSEA. The CDR3 runs 12 residues. V was clipped by 6 bases and J by 3 bases, with 11 bases between them. The CDR3 coding sequence is TGCAGCGTATCCCACGGAGAAGAGACCCAGTACTTC. Its protein product is CSVSHGEETQYF. The variable domain in full, completed from reference TRBV29-1 and TRBJ2-5, reads SAVISQKPSRDICQRGTSLTIQCQVDSQVTMMFWYRQQPGQSLTLIATANQGSEATYESGFVIDKFPISRPNLTFSTLTVSNMSPEDSSIYLCSVSHGEETQYFGPGTRLLVL.

J is TRBJ2-5 and V is TRBV12-3 or TRBV12-4; D might be TRBD1 (5 bases). The CDR3 runs to 13 residues. V lost 7 bases to trimming and J lost 0 bases, with 9 bases between them. Here the CDR3 reads CASIGQYQETQYF. The CDR3 DNA sequence: TGTGCCAGCATAGGACAATACCAAGAGACCCAGTACTTC.

V is TRBV20-1 and J is TRBJ1-1, with D possibly matching TRBD1 (5 bases). The CDR3 is made up of 14 amino acids. Trimming stripped 0 bases from V and 4 bases from J, with 12 bases between. Germline CDR1 reads DFQATT; CDR2 reads SNEGSKA (reference sequence). Here the CDR3 DNA reads TGCAGTGCTAGAGAGGAGGGGATGGGCACTGAAGCTTTCTTT. Translated, it gives CSAREEGMGTEAFF.

Many counts were recorded for this clonotype. The chain employs TRBV20-1 and TRBJ2-7; TRBD2 matches 8 bases. This CDR3 spans 14 amino acids. J gave up 6 bases and V 3 bases, and 10 bases lay outside the gene matches. The V gene's germline CDR1 is DFQATT and CDR2 SNEGSKA (reference sequence). The DNA for the CDR3 is TGCAGTGCTAGCCCCCAGCGGGGGCCTCTCGAGCAGTACTTC. Amino acids: CSASPQRGPLEQYF.

This clonotype has a handful of counts. The V gene is TRBV4-2, the J gene TRBJ1-1; 12 bases fit TRBD1. CDR1 is LGHNA, CDR2 YNFKEQ, per germline. The CDR3 contains 14 residues. V trimming: 5 bases; J trimming: 8 bases; junction bases outside the gene matches: 6. CDR3 protein: CASSSRDRGQEAFF. The CDR3 DNA reads TGTGCCAGCAGCTCCCGGGACAGGGGGCAAGAAGCTTTCTTT.

The gene calls are TRBV5-1 and TRBJ2-7; 9 bases are a match to TRBD1. Germline V CDR1 and CDR2: SGHRS, YFSETQ. Trimming cost V 7 bases and J 6 bases; bases outside gene matches: 11. The CDR3 sequence is 14 residues long. The CDR3 spells CASLGAGQGFEQYF. Written as DNA, the CDR3 is TGCGCCAGCTTGGGAGCGGGACAGGGTTTCGAGCAGTACTTC.

This rearrangement joins TRBV29-1 to TRBJ1-1; 8 nucleotides match TRBD1. With 7 bases clipped from V and 4 bases from J, the junction kept 8 bases outside the gene matches. Per the germline V gene, CDR1 is SQVTM and CDR2 is ANQGSEA. The CDR3 sequence is 13 residues long. As DNA, the CDR3 is TGCAGCGGAGGACAGGGAAAGGGCACTGAAGCTTTCTTT. It is translated as CSGGQGKGTEAFF.

This chain connects TRBV4-3 to TRBJ2-1, with a tentative D call TRBD1 (5 bases). This CDR3 contains 17 residues. In germline, CDR1 is LGHNA, CDR2 YSLEER. Trimming pared 0 bases from V and 4 bases from J, leaving 16 bases between. CDR3 loop: CASSQEGQWHDYNEQFF. The DNA for the CDR3 is TGCGCCAGCAGCCAAGAGGGGCAGTGGCACGATTACAATGAGCAGTTCTTC.